The 18 T cell receptor beta chains below were found in one sample sequenced in a study of blood T cell repertoires in COVID-19. Using immunoSEQ multiplex PCR, the repertoire was profiled, and TCRdb retains in-frame clones only, with some absent. The sample includes about 60,000 clones, around 89% of them seen just once. The sample consisted of peripheral blood. The source of these receptors is a human donor with active COVID-19. The donor label of this sample is uncertain.

V usage is TRBV30 and J usage is TRBJ2-2, with D maybe TRBD2 (6 bases). The V gene lost 5 bases and the J gene lost 0 bases, with 13 bases spanning the gap. This CDR3 spans 15 amino acids. Germline values: CDR1 GTSNPN, CDR2 SVGIG (reference sequence). This chain's CDR3 is CAWAEGGANTGELFF. The CDR3 DNA follows: TGTGCCTGGGCCGAGGGCGGGGCGAACACCGGGGAGCTGTTTTTT.

The gene calls are TRBV5-1 and TRBJ1-4; 8 nucleotides match TRBD1. Unmatched junction bases numbered 4, after V lost 0 bases and J lost 0 bases. The CDR3 has 17 amino acids. Germline V gives CDR1 SGHRS, CDR2 YFSETQ. The CDR3 DNA is TGCGCCAGCAGCTTGGATGCAGGGGGCCCAACTAATGAAAAACTGTTTTTT. Protein product: CASSLDAGGPTNEKLFF.

The rearrangement uses TRBV5-1 and TRBJ2-2; 9 nucleotides align to TRBD1. The ends lost 4 bases at V and 5 bases at J; junction bases unmatched: 12. The germline gives CDR1 SGHRS, CDR2 YFSETQ. The CDR3 loop spans 17 amino acids. The chain's CDR3 is CASSRSDRGIGTGELFF. Here the CDR3 DNA reads TGCGCCAGCAGCCGCTCGGACAGGGGAATTGGTACCGGGGAGCTGTTTTTT.

The chain links TRBV7-8 to TRBJ2-2; D is uncertain. This CDR3 has 13 residues. Trimming took 7 bases from V and 5 from J, leaving 11 bases between them. Per germline, CDR1 SGHVS and CDR2 FQNEAQ. CDR3 sequence (DNA): TGTGCCAGCACCGTGCGCGAAACCGGGGAGCTGTTTTTT. Protein sequence: CASTVRETGELFF. Variable domain in full (rest from reference TRBV7-8 and TRBJ2-2): GAGVSQSPRYKVAKRGQDVALRCDPISGHVSLFWYQQALGQGPEFLTYFQNEAQLDKSGLPSDRFFAERPEGSVSTLKIQRTQQEDSAVYLCASTVRETGELFFGEGSRLTVL.

The J gene is TRBJ2-7, the V gene TRBV9; 8 bases align to TRBD1. V was pared by 4 bases and J by 7 bases, with 13 bases of the junction left unmatched. CDR3 length: 15 residues. Germline V gene sequence: CDR1 SGDLS, CDR2 YYNGEE. CDR3 loop: CASSPALDRVREQYF. The DNA for the CDR3 is TGTGCCAGCAGCCCAGCCCTGGACAGGGTGAGAGAGCAGTACTTC.

The chain couples TRBV9 to TRBJ1-3, with 7 bases fitting TRBD1. Germline V gives CDR1 SGDLS, CDR2 YYNGEE. Germline trimming cut 1 base from V and 4 bases from J; bases unmatched to any gene: 8. There are 16 residues in the CDR3. As DNA, the CDR3 is TGTGCCAGCAGCGTACCGGAGACAGGGCCAGGAAACACCATATATTTT. The encoded protein is CASSVPETGPGNTIYF. The variable domain in full, with the rest retrieved from reference TRBV9 and TRBJ1-3, is DSGVTQTPKHLITATGQRVTLRCSPRSGDLSVYWYQQSLDQGLQFLIQYYNGEERAKGNILERFSAQQFPDLHSELNLSSLELGDSALYFCASSVPETGPGNTIYFGEGSWLTVV.

J is TRBJ1-5 and V is TRBV5-6, with 11 bases fitting TRBD1. The CDR3 totals 15 residues. The junction had 4 bases not matched to a gene; V was cut back by 3 bases and J by 5 bases. Germline CDR1 and CDR2: SGHDT and YYEEEE. CDR3 residues: CASSWGGQGDQPQHF. CDR3 nucleotides: TGTGCCAGCAGCTGGGGGGGACAGGGGGATCAGCCCCAGCATTTT.

V gene TRBV7-2 combines with J gene TRBJ1-1; D is possibly TRBD1 (6 bases). V lost 4 bases to trimming and J lost 1 base, with 7 bases between them. This CDR3 contains 13 residues. CDR1 and CDR2 from the germline V gene are SGHTA and FQGNSA. In nucleotides, the CDR3 is TGTGCCAGCAGCTGGACAGCGAACACTGAAGCTTTCTTT. Translation gives CASSWTANTEAFF.

The chain's CDR3 is CATSRDSTSGEQYF. The CDR3 coding sequence is TGTGCCACCAGCAGAGATAGCACCTCTGGCGAGCAGTACTTC. The rearrangement links TRBV15 to TRBJ2-7; D gene ambiguous. V lost 0 bases and J lost 6, with 12 bases in between. The CDR3 is 14 amino acids. CDR1 and CDR2 from the germline V gene are LNHNV and YYDKDF (reference sequence).

The chain uses TRBV6-1 and TRBJ1-2, with 8 positions matching TRBD1. CDR1 MNHNS and CDR2 SASEGT come from the germline V gene. The CDR3 is 14 amino acids. The ends lost 3 bases at V and 5 bases at J; junction bases unmatched: 5. The CDR3 spells CASSEGRGLYGYTF. The CDR3 region has the DNA TGTGCCAGCAGTGAGGGCAGGGGGCTGTATGGCTACACCTTC.

The chain couples TRBV6-5 to TRBJ2-3; 8 bases align to TRBD2. CDR1 MNHEY and CDR2 SVGAGI come from the germline V gene. J gave up 5 bases and V 8 bases, and 9 bases lay outside the gene matches. The CDR3 runs to 14 residues. The CDR3 region is CASGVTGGLDTQYF. In nucleotides, the CDR3 is TGTGCCAGCGGCGTCACGGGGGGGTTAGATACGCAGTATTTT.

With regard to this clone: The junction and the germline gene differ at one end; a read error may be behind it. The chain joins TRBV29-1 to TRBJ2-7, with D possibly TRBD1 on 6 matching bases. The CDR3 totals 13 residues. Germline V lookup: CDR1 SQVTM, CDR2 ANQGSEA. In DNA form, the CDR3 reads TGCAGCGTAGAAGGCGGACAGACCTACGAGCAGTACTTC. This codes for CSVEGGQTYEQYF.

In this sample, this clone turned up once. The V call is TRBV19, the J call TRBJ2-5, with TRBD2 matching 10 bases. CDR1 is LNHDA, CDR2 SQIVND, per germline (reference sequence). The CDR3 consists of 19 residues. V trimming: 0 bases; J trimming: 5 bases; junction bases outside the gene matches: 15. In DNA form, the CDR3 reads TGTGCCAGTAGTATAGAGAGGCCTAGCGGGGGTCCCCGGGGGGAGACCCAGTACTTC. Protein: CASSIERPSGGPRGETQYF.

This chain links TRBV20-1 with TRBJ2-7; D is uncertain. Germline assignment: CDR1 DFQATT and CDR2 SNEGSKA (reference sequence). The ends were cut back, 3 bases at V and 3 bases at J, with 12 bases in the middle. The CDR3 is made up of 13 amino acids. The CDR3 sequence: CSASSNYHYEQYF. CDR3 in DNA: TGCAGTGCTAGTTCAAACTACCACTACGAGCAGTACTTC.

The CDR3 sequence: CASSLGEGLTDTQYF. In nucleotides, the CDR3 is TGCGCCAGCAGCTTGGGGGAGGGACTCACAGATACGCAGTATTTT. The chain is built from TRBV5-1 and TRBJ2-3; TRBD2 aligns across 7 bases. Germline-derived CDR1 and CDR2 are SGHRS and YFSETQ. The CDR3 runs 15 residues. J was trimmed by 2 bases and V by 0 bases; bases with no gene match: 3.

The sample holds one count of this clone. The CDR3 loop is CASSLDNPVGEKLFF. The CDR3 DNA follows: TGTGCCAGCAGTTTGGACAACCCCGTGGGTGAAAAACTGTTTTTT. The chain carries TRBV27 and TRBJ1-4; possibly TRBD1 for D (5 bases). Trimming took off 3 bases at V and 7 bases at J, with 15 bases between the two ends. The CDR3 covers 15 residues. The V gene's germline CDR1 is MNHEY and CDR2 SMNVEV (reference sequence).

The chain couples TRBV11-2 to TRBJ2-7, with 12 nucleotides matching TRBD2. Germline V CDR1 and CDR2: SGHAT, FQNNGV. The V gene end was trimmed by 6 bases and the J gene end by 2 bases; junction bases not matched to a gene: 11. This CDR3 has 17 amino acids. This chain's CDR3 is CASRFKLTSGGPYEQYF. The CDR3 DNA reads TGTGCCAGCAGGTTCAAGCTCACTAGCGGGGGGCCCTACGAGCAGTACTTC. Variable domain in full (rest from reference TRBV11-2 and TRBJ2-7): EAGVAQSPRYKIIEKRQSVAFWCNPISGHATLYWYQQILGQGPKLLIQFQNNGVVDDSQLPKDRFSAERLKGVDSTLKIQPAKLEDSAVYLCASRFKLTSGGPYEQYFGPGTRLTVT.

The chain couples TRBV6-2 or TRBV6-3 to TRBJ2-7; D ambiguous. Germline loops: CDR1 MNHEY, CDR2 SVGEGT. Between the trimmed V and J ends, which lost 4 bases and 2 bases, there was a span of 9 bases. This CDR3 comprises 13 residues. The CDR3 loop is CASSFDTPYEQYF. In nucleotides, the CDR3 is TGTGCCAGCAGTTTCGACACTCCCTACGAGCAGTACTTC.